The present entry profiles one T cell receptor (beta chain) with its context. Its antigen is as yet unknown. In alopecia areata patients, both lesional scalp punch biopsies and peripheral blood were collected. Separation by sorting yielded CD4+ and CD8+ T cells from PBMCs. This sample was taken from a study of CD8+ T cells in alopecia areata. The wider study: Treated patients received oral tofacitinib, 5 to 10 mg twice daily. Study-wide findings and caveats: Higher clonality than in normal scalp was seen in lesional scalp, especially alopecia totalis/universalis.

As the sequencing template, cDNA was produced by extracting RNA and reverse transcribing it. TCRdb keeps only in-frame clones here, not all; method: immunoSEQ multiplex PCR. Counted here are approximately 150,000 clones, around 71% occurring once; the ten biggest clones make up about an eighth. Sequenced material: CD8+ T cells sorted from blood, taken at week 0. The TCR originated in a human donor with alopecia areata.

CDR3 in DNA: TGTGCCAGCAGTTTCGGGCCTCTCGATGGCTACACCTTC. The encoded protein is CASSFGPLDGYTF. The V and J genes are TRBV27 and TRBJ1-2; D remains unclear. Trimming shortened V by 3 bases and J by 6 bases, and 11 bases separated the two germline ends. The CDR3 has 13 residues. Germline-derived CDR1 and CDR2 are MNHEY and SMNVEV (reference sequence).